This T cell receptor beta chain was observed in a study of regulatory T cells in long-lasting Graves disease. A remark on this clonotype: A much larger clone differs from this one at a single base, so this may be a read error.

Time point denoted: newly diagnosed GD, antithyroid drugs for less than 3 months. Isolated PBMC RNA provided the starting material for the TCR library. TCR beta libraries were built with iRepertoire HTBI primers and Arm-PCR of CDR3 regions. MiXCR, run by TCRdb on the multiplex PCR reads, gives a single entry per CDR3 protein. In the table there are roughly 610,000 distinct CDR3 sequences, roughly 16% of which are singletons. CDR3 size: 13 residues. Germline CDR1 reads MNHEY; CDR2 reads SVGEGT. V lost 5 bases and J 1 base, leaving 8 bases between the germline ends. Another study also made use of these data, one on T cells in Graves' hyperthyroidism and ophthalmopathy. That work contributes: Hyperthyroidism, newly diagnosed and lasting under 2 months, affected patients aged 18 to 65. The TCR CDR3 first-round RT-PCR relied on the HTBI primer set.

The sequence derives from a woman in her twenties or thirties with Graves disease. The genes are TRBV6-2 or TRBV6-3 and TRBJ1-1; D is unresolved. This specimen was peripheral blood mononuclear cells (PBMCs), taken at new diagnosis, from a patient treated with antithyroid drugs. This chain's CDR3 is CASSEQPNTEAFF. The CDR3 coding sequence is TGTGCCAGCAGTGAACAGCCGAACACTGAAGCTTTCTTT.